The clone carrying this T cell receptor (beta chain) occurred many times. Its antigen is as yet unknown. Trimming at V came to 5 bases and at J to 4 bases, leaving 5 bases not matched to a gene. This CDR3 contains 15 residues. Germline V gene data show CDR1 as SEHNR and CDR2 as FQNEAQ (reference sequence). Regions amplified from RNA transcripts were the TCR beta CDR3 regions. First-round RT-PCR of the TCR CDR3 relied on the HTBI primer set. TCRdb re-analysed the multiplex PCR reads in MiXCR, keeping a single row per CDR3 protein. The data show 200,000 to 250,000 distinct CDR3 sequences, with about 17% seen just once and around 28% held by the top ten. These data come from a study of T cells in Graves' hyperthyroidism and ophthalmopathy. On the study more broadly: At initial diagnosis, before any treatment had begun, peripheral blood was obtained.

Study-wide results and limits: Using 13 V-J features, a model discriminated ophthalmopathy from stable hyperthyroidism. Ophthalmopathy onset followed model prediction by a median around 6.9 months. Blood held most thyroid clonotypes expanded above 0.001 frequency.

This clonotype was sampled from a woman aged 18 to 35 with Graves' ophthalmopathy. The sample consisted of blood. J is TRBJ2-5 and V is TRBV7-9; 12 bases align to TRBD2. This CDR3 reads CASSPPGLAGETQYF. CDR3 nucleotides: TGTGCCAGCAGCCCCCCGGGACTAGCGGGAGAGACCCAGTACTTC. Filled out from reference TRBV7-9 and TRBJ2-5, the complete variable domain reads DTGVSQNPRHKITKRGQNVTFRCDPISEHNRLYWYRQTLGQGPEFLTYFQNEAQLEKSRLLSDRFSAERPKGSFSTLEIQRTEQGDSAMYLCASSPPGLAGETQYFGPGTRLLVL.